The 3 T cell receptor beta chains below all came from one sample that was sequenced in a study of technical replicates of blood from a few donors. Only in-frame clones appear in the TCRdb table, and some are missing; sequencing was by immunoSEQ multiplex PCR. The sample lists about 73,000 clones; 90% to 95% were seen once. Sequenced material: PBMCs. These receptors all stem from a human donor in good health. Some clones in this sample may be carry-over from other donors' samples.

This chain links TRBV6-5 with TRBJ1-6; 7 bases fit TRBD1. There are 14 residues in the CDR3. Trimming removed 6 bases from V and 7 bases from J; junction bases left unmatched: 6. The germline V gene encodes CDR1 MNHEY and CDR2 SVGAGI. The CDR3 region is CASSPGTANSPLHF. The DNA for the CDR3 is TGTGCCAGCAGCCCCGGGACAGCGAATTCACCCCTCCACTTT.

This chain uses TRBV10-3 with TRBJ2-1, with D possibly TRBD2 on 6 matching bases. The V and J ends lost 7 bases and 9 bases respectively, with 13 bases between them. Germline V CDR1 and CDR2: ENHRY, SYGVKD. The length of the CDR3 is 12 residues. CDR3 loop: CAIKASAGEQFF. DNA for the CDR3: TGTGCCATCAAGGCTAGCGCTGGTGAGCAGTTCTTC.

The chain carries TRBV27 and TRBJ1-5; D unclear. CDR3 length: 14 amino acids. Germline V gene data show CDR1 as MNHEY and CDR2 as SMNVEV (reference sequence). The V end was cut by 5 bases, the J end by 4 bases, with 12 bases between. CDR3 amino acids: CASSPGETNQPQHF. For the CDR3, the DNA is TGTGCCAGCAGTCCGGGAGAAACAAATCAGCCCCAGCATTTT.